This record covers a single T cell receptor beta chain. Profiled with immunoSEQ multiplex PCR; TCRdb holds only in-frame clones, not every one. The sample contains 150,000 to 200,000 clones, over 90% of which appear only once. This entry comes from a study of blood T cell repertoires in COVID-19. Germline assignment: CDR1 MDHEN and CDR2 SYDVKM. CDR3 length: 13 amino acids. The J segment lost 1 base and the V segment lost 7 bases, leaving 2 bases of the junction unmatched. The receptor was derived from a man aged 45-65 years with acute or convalescent COVID-19. Sequencing was carried out using peripheral blood. J is TRBJ2-7 and V is TRBV28, with 9 bases matching TRBD1. The CDR3 reads CASKTGGSYEQYF. The DNA of the CDR3 is TGTGCCAGCAAGACAGGGGGATCCTACGAGCAGTACTTC. Based on the CDR3 plus reference TRBV28 and TRBJ2-7, the full variable domain is DVKVTQSSRYLVKRTGEKVFLECVQDMDHENMFWYRQDPGLGLRLIYFSYDVKMKEKGDIPEGYSVSREKKERFSLILESASTNQTSMYLCASKTGGSYEQYFGPGTRLTVT.